This T cell receptor beta chain stems from a study of blood T cell repertoires in COVID-19. Assay: immunoSEQ multiplex PCR; the TCRdb copy retains only in-frame clones and omits some. The sample has some 270,000 clones; approximately 86% are singletons. This receptor was identified in a woman in her sixties who had recovered from COVID-19. The material sequenced was peripheral blood.

CDR3 in amino acids: CASRPLGGRGAHYEQYF. CDR3 bases: TGTGCCAGCAGACCTCTAGGAGGGCGGGGGGCCCACTACGAGCAGTACTTC. V and J are TRBV7-9 and TRBJ2-7, with 8 positions matching TRBD2. V shed 6 bases and J 3 bases; nucleotides not matched to a gene: 16. Per the germline V gene, CDR1 is SEHNR and CDR2 is FQNEAQ (reference sequence). The CDR3 spans 17 residues.